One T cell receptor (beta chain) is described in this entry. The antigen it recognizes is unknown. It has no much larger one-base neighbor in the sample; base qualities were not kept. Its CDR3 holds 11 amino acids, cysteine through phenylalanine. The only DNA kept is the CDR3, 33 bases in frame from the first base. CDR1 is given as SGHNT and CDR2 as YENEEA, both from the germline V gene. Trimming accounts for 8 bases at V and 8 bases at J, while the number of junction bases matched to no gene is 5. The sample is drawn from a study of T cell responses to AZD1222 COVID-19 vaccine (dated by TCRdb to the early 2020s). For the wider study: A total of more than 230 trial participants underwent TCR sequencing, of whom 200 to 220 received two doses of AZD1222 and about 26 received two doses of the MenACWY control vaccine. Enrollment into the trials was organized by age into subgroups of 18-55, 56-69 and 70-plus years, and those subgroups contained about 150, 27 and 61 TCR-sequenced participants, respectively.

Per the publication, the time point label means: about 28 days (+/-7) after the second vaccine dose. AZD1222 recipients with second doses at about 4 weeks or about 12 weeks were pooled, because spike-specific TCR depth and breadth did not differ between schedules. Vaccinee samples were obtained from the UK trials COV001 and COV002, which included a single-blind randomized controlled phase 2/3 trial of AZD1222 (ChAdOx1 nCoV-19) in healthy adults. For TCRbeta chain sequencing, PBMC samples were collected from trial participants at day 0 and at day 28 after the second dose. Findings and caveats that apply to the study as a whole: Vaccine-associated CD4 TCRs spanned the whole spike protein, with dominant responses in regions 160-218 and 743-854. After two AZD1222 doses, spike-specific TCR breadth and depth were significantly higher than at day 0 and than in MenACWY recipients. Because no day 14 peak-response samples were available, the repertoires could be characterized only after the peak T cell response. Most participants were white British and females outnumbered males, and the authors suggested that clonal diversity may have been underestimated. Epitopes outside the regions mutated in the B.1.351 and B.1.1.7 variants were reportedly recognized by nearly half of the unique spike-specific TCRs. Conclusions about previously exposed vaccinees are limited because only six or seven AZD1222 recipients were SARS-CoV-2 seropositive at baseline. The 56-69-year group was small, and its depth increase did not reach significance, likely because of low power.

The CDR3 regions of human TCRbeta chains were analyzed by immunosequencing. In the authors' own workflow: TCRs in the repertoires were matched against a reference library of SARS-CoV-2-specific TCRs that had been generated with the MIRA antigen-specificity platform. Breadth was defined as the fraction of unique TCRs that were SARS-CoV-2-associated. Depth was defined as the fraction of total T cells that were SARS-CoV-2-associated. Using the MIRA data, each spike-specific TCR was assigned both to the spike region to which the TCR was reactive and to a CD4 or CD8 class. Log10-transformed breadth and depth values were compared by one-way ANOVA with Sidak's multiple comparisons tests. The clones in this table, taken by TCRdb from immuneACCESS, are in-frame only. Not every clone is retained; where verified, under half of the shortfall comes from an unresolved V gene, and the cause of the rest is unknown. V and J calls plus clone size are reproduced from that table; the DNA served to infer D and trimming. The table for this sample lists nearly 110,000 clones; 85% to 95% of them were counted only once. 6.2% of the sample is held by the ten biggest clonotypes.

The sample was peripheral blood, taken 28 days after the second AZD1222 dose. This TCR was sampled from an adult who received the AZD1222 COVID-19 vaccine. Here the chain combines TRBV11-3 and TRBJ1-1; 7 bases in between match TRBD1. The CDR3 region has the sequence CASYWDSEAFF. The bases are TGTGCCAGCTACTGGGACAGCGAAGCTTTCTTT.